This TCR beta chain derives from a study of technical replicates of blood from a few donors (dated by TCRdb to 2017 to 2019). Including the terminal cysteine and phenylalanine, the CDR3 comprises 16 residues. Solely the CDR3 DNA is kept, with 48 bases framed from the first base. CDR1 and CDR2 were assigned from the germline V gene as SGHNT and YENEEA. For this chain, trimming is 5 bases at the V end and 1 base at the J end, and the number of junction bases without a gene match is 7. As concerns this clone: Which antigen it targets is not known. Nothing much larger sits one base from this clone, and base qualities are not available.

Preparation of the library involved the immunoSEQ multiplex PCR assay. In its TCRdb copy, this immuneACCESS table keeps in-frame sequences only and misses some clones. Where compared with another copy, unresolved V genes explain less than half of these, and the others have no known cause. Recorded for this sample are 75,000 to 90,000 clones; 85% to 95% of them occurred a single time. Of the sample, approximately 0.27% falls within the top ten clones. Rearrangement joined TRBV11-3 to TRBJ2-7, with 11 bases matching TRBD1. The material sequenced was T cells isolated from PBMCs. The clonotype originates from a human donor in good health. The CDR3 reads CASSGGDRGNSYEQYF. The DNA is TGTGCCAGCAGCGGAGGGGACAGGGGGAATTCCTACGAGCAGTACTTC.